The clone carrying this T cell receptor beta chain appeared a single time. As yet, its antigen is unknown. The sample comes from a study of T cells in localized non-small cell lung cancer. TCRdb's table, derived via immunoSEQ multiplex PCR, lists solely in-frame clones and lacks some. This repertoire shows around 83,000 clones, about 87% found once; its top ten account for 15%. Study-level results: Among the tissues sampled, uninvolved adjacent lung had the highest T cell clonality, above tumor.

The trim removed 7 bases at V and 1 base at J, leaving 11 bases unmatched. Per germline, CDR1 SGHDT and CDR2 YYEEEE. The CDR3 length is 16 residues. This sample comprised peripheral blood, obtained before any cancer treatment. V is TRBV5-6 and J is TRBJ1-1; 9 nucleotides line up with TRBD1. This sequence was found in a man between 40 and 75 years old with stage I squamous cell lung carcinoma. The CDR3 is CASRYRGLWGNTEAFF. The CDR3 DNA reads TGTGCCAGCCGTTACAGGGGGCTATGGGGGAACACTGAAGCTTTCTTT.